The 21 T cell receptor beta chains below were found in one sample sequenced in a study of OX40 agonist ivuxolimab in advanced cancers. TCRdb's copy holds only in-frame clones and misses some; the assay was immunoSEQ multiplex PCR. The repertoire holds approximately 55,000 clones, with around 87% as singletons. Specimen: CD4+ or CD8+ T cells sorted from blood, collected in a trial of the OX40 agonist ivuxolimab. The receptors were sampled from an adult with an advanced solid tumor such as melanoma, head and neck, liver or kidney cancer.

The chain combines TRBV10-3 with TRBJ2-3; 7 nucleotides agree with TRBD1. Germline loops: CDR1 ENHRY, CDR2 SYGVKD. The CDR3 totals 17 residues. The trim removed 4 bases at V and 3 bases at J, leaving 13 bases unmatched. CDR3 DNA: TGTGCCATCAGTGCCTTTGATGGAGCAGGGGGAACAGATACGCAGTATTTT. Translation gives CAISAFDGAGGTDTQYF.

J is TRBJ2-7 and V is TRBV5-1, with 11 bases identical to TRBD1. The V gene's germline CDR1 is SGHRS and CDR2 YFSETQ. The CDR3 length is 15 residues. Losses at the gene ends were 0 bases for V and 5 bases for J; bases not matched to a gene: 4. CDR3: CASSLVGQGAHEQYF. CDR3 nucleotides: TGCGCCAGCAGCTTGGTAGGACAGGGGGCGCACGAGCAGTACTTC.

The V gene is TRBV5-1, the J gene TRBJ2-1, with D perhaps matching TRBD2 (5 bases). The germline CDR1 and CDR2 sequences are SGHRS and YFSETQ. This CDR3 region has 13 residues. Trimming took off 5 bases at V and 5 bases at J, with 11 bases between the two ends. The CDR3 sequence is CASSHGGNNEQFF. The CDR3 DNA reads TGCGCCAGCAGTCACGGAGGAAACAATGAGCAGTTCTTC.

V usage is TRBV6-5 and J usage is TRBJ1-1; TRBD1 aligns across 9 bases. The CDR3 loop spans 14 amino acids. With V trimmed by 6 bases and J by 4 bases, 6 bases remained unmatched. The germline CDR1 and CDR2 sequences are MNHEY and SVGAGI. Here the CDR3 DNA reads TGTGCCAGCAGGCCCGAGACAGGGGGCACTGAAGCTTTCTTT. Amino acids: CASRPETGGTEAFF.

CDR3 region: CASSVHRGSYEQYF. CDR3 bases: TGTGCCAGCAGCGTACACAGGGGGTCCTACGAGCAGTACTTC. V usage is TRBV7-3 and J usage is TRBJ2-7, with 8 bases lining up with TRBD1. Trimming took 5 bases from V and 1 from J; bases not matched to a gene: 4. The CDR3 sequence is 14 residues long. Germline V gives CDR1 SGHTA, CDR2 FQGTGA.

This clone was observed a single time. The gene calls are TRBV27 and TRBJ2-7; D is possibly TRBD1 or TRBD2 (6 bases each). V was shortened by 10 bases and J by 11 bases, with 33 bases between the two germline ends. The V gene's germline CDR1 is MNHEY and CDR2 SMNVEV (reference sequence). CDR3 length equals 16 residues. The CDR3 here is CATMGGARGPSTEKYF. The CDR3 bases are TGTGCCACCATGGGGGGCGCGCGGGGTCCCTCTACCGAAAAGTACTTC.

The V and J genes are TRBV4-2 and TRBJ2-7, with D perhaps given as TRBD1 or TRBD2 (6 bases each). Trimming took off 5 bases at V and 5 bases at J, with 19 bases between the two ends. The CDR3 contains 15 residues. CDR1 is LGHNA and CDR2 is YNFKEQ in the germline V gene. CDR3 residues: CASSLGGQEEDEQYF. Written as DNA, the CDR3 is TGTGCCAGCAGCTTGGGGGGCCAGGAAGAGGACGAGCAGTACTTC.

The gene calls are TRBV7-3 and TRBJ2-7, with D maybe TRBD2 (6 bases). This CDR3 region has 16 residues. The V gene lost 4 bases and the J gene lost 0 bases, with 16 bases spanning the gap. CDR1 is SGHTA and CDR2 is FQGTGA in the germline V gene. CDR3 DNA sequence: TGTGCCAGCAGCTCATTCGGGGGTTCGGACTCCTACGAGCAGTACTTC. Protein product: CASSSFGGSDSYEQYF.

The V call is TRBV7-2, the J call TRBJ2-5; D unresolved. The germline gives CDR1 SGHTA, CDR2 FQGNSA. V dropped 1 base and J dropped 4 bases, with 7 bases sitting between them. The CDR3 is 13 residues long. The CDR3 region has the DNA TGTGCCAGCAGCTTAGGGTCGGCAGAGACCCAGTACTTC. It encodes CASSLGSAETQYF. Full variable domain (rest looked up from reference TRBV7-2 and TRBJ2-5): GAGVSQSPSNKVTEKGKDVELRCDPISGHTALYWYRQSLGQGLEFLIYFQGNSAPDKSGLPSDRFSAERTGGSVSTLTIQRTQQEDSAVYLCASSLGSAETQYFGPGTRLLVL.

The chain recombines TRBV5-1 with TRBJ1-4; tentative D call: TRBD1 (5 bases). V was clipped by 2 bases and J by 10 bases, with 18 bases between them. Germline loops: CDR1 SGHRS, CDR2 YFSETQ. CDR3 length: 15 residues. CDR3 in amino acids: CASSLRTPSEGKLFF. In DNA form, the CDR3 reads TGCGCCAGCAGCTTACGGACACCCTCAGAGGGAAAACTGTTTTTT. Based on the CDR3 plus reference TRBV5-1 and TRBJ1-4, the full variable domain is KAGVTQTPRYLIKTRGQQVTLSCSPISGHRSVSWYQQTPGQGLQFLFEYFSETQRNKGNFPGRFSGRQFSNSRSEMNVSTLELGDSALYLCASSLRTPSEGKLFFGSGTQLSVL.

This chain links TRBV9 with TRBJ2-3, with D unresolved. With 3 bases removed from V and 1 base from J, the gap between germline ends came to 3 bases. Germline-derived CDR1 and CDR2 are SGDLS and YYNGEE. There are 12 residues in the CDR3. DNA for the CDR3: TGTGCCAGCAGCGAGGGCACAGATACGCAGTATTTT. Protein sequence: CASSEGTDTQYF.

The chain is built from TRBV2 and TRBJ2-1; no clear D. The germline CDR1 and CDR2 sequences are SNHLY and FYNNEI. V shed 7 bases and J shed 11 bases, with 15 bases lying between them. The length of the CDR3 is 12 residues. CDR3 in DNA: TGTGCCAGCACGTCTGTAGGGCCGAAGCAGTTCTTC. Encoded protein: CASTSVGPKQFF.

The CDR3 sequence: CASKGTSGRGEQFF. Here the CDR3 DNA reads TGTGCCAGCAAAGGGACTAGCGGTCGGGGGGAGCAGTTCTTC. The gene calls are TRBV7-6 and TRBJ2-1; 11 bases align to TRBD2. The length of the CDR3 is 14 residues. The germline V gene encodes CDR1 SGHVS and CDR2 FNYEAQ. The trim removed 7 bases at V and 10 bases at J, leaving 9 bases unmatched.

This sequence joins TRBV6-6 and TRBJ2-7; tentative D call: TRBD1 (6 bases). The CDR3 is made up of 14 amino acids. V dropped 8 bases and J dropped 4 bases, with 18 bases sitting between them. The germline V gene encodes CDR1 MNHNY and CDR2 SVGAGI (reference sequence). For the CDR3, the DNA is TGTGCCAGCGGTACACAGGGTCCCCATTACGAGCAGTACTTC. Protein sequence: CASGTQGPHYEQYF.

This sequence joins TRBV6-4 and TRBJ2-7, with 7 bases identical to TRBD2. The CDR3 has 15 residues. CDR1 is MRHNA, CDR2 SNTAGT, per germline. Trimming removed 3 bases from V and 0 bases from J; junction bases left unmatched: 5. The CDR3 region is CASSERLADSYEQYF. CDR3 bases: TGTGCCAGCAGTGAGAGGCTAGCGGACTCCTACGAGCAGTACTTC.

For the CDR3, the DNA is TGTGCCAGCTCACGACAGCGGGACTACAATGAGCAGTTCTTC. Residues: CASSRQRDYNEQFF. This chain joins TRBV18 and TRBJ2-1, with 7 nucleotides matching TRBD2. This CDR3 is 14 amino acids long. The germline V gene encodes CDR1 KGHSH and CDR2 LQKENI. V lost 4 bases, J lost 3 bases, and 3 bases stayed unmatched. Variable domain in full (rest from reference TRBV18 and TRBJ2-1): NAGVMQNPRHLVRRRGQEARLRCSPMKGHSHVYWYRQLPEEGLKFMVYLQKENIIDESGMPKERFSAEFPKEGPSILRIQQVVRGDSAAYFCASSRQRDYNEQFFGPGTRLTVL.

CDR3 bases: TGTGCCAGCAGCAAGGGGGGAACCGTAAACACTGAAGCTTTCTTT. Its protein is CASSKGGTVNTEAFF. The rearrangement joins TRBV28 to TRBJ1-1; D is possibly TRBD1 (6 bases). V was cut by 6 bases and J by 2 bases, with 16 bases left in between. The CDR3 is made up of 15 amino acids. Per germline, CDR1 MDHEN and CDR2 SYDVKM.

This rearrangement joins TRBV6-1 to TRBJ2-1; 10 bases agree with TRBD2. CDR3 length: 15 amino acids. V shed 10 bases, J shed 9 bases, and the junction held 15 bases outside the gene matches. Germline-derived CDR1 and CDR2 are MNHNS and SASEGT. In nucleotides, the CDR3 is TGTGCCACCCAAGGGCTAGCGGGAGTTGGCAGTGAGCAGTTCTTC. Translating it yields CATQGLAGVGSEQFF.

The V call is TRBV5-1, the J call TRBJ2-5; TRBD2 matches 12 bases. The CDR3 length is 16 residues. Trimming at V came to 0 bases and at J to 5 bases, leaving 5 bases not matched to a gene. Germline-derived CDR1 and CDR2 are SGHRS and YFSETQ. CDR3 coding DNA: TGCGCCAGCAGCTTGGGCCCACTAGCGGGAGGTGAGACCCAGTACTTC. Its translation is CASSLGPLAGGETQYF.

The gene calls are TRBV30 and TRBJ2-1; D gene uncertain. The length of the CDR3 is 14 residues. Between the trimmed V and J ends, which lost 0 bases and 0 bases, there was a span of 6 bases. Germline V gene data show CDR1 as GTSNPN and CDR2 as SVGIG (reference sequence). In DNA, the CDR3 is TGTGCCTGGAGTGTATGGCTCTCCTACAATGAGCAGTTCTTC. Protein sequence: CAWSVWLSYNEQFF. Together with reference TRBV30 and TRBJ2-1, the CDR3 gives the full variable domain: SQTIHQWPATLVQPVGSPLSLECTVEGTSNPNLYWYRQAAGRGLQLLFYSVGIGQISSEVPQNLSASRPQDRQFILSSKKLLLSDSGFYLCAWSVWLSYNEQFFGPGTRLTVL.

The chain uses TRBV6-5 and TRBJ1-5; 10 bases map to TRBD1. The germline gives CDR1 MNHEY, CDR2 SVGAGI. This CDR3 has 15 residues. The trim removed 6 bases at V and 3 bases at J, leaving 5 bases unmatched. The CDR3 spells CASRQDRGNNQPQHF. As DNA, the CDR3 is TGTGCCAGCAGACAGGACAGGGGGAACAATCAGCCCCAGCATTTT.